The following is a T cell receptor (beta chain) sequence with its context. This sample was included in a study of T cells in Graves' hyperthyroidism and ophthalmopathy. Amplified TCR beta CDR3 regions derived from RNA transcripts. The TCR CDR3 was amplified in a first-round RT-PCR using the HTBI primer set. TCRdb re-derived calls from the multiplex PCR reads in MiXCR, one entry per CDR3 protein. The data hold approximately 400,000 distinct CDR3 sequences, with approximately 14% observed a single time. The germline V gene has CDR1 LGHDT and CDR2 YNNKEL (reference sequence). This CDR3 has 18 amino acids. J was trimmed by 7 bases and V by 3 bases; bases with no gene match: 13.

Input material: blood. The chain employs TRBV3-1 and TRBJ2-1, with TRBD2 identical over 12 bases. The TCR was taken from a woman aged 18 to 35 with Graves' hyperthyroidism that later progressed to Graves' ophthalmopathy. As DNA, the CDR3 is TGTGCCAGCAGCCAGCAGACCTCCGGGACTAGCGGGCCTAATGAGCAGTTCTTC. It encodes CASSQQTSGTSGPNEQFF.